What follows is one T cell receptor (beta chain) and its context. The antigen this receptor binds is unknown. Per-base quality was not reported, and no clone a single base away is much larger than it. The entry originates in a study of graft-versus-host responses after intestinal transplantation (dated by TCRdb to the early 2020s). For the study in its entirety: The transplants that recipients got were multivisceral, liver-intestinal, or isolated intestinal. Every recipient was given anti-thymocyte globulin induction, followed by approximately 3 years of maintenance tacrolimus and steroids. Graft-versus-host and host-versus-graft alloreactive T cell clones were tracked in the graft, circulation and bone marrow after intestinal transplantation using bulk TCR-beta CDR3 sequencing. Alloreactive clones were identified by sequencing pre-transplant mixed lymphocyte reaction products and comparing them with unstimulated pre-transplant donor and recipient T cells. The cohort enrolled 20 to 30 intestinal transplant recipients including one retransplant, and a few patients lacking pretransplant specimens were excluded. A peak of at least 4% donor T cells among recipient peripheral blood mononuclear cells was the definition used for donor T cell macrochimerism. Samples from three later patients were sequenced in-house on an Illumina MiSeq with MiXCR processing rather than by the commercial service.

Results and caveats for the whole study, not just this receptor: In the allografts of patients with donor T cell macrochimerism, GvH to HvG T cell clonal ratios were high. Early after transplant, declines in HvG clones were associated with peak levels of circulating GvH clones. The conclusions were limited by the relatively low number and heterogeneity of the intestinal transplant patients. GvH clones were found in recipient bone marrow, and some of the GvH clones appeared earlier in ileal mucosa or blood, which is consistent with an intestinal mucosal origin.

Library preparation employed the immunoSEQ multiplex PCR assay. For most patients, genomic DNA was subjected to high-throughput TCR-beta CDR3 sequencing by Adaptive Biotechnologies. The published analysis was carried out like this. Adaptive's ImmunoSEQ software supplied the TCR sequencing data for 18 patients, while MiXCR and VDJtools were used to process a few other patients. CDR3 nucleotide sequences shared by donor and recipient were removed because the origin of these sequences could not be assigned. To count as alloreactive, a clone needed at least 2-fold expansion over unstimulated cells and a minimum CFSE-low frequency of 0.002% (template counts) or 0.001% (read counts). Clones were considered mappable if detected in sequenced pre-transplant spleen, lymph node, or MLR CFSE-low populations of the donor or recipient. The cumulative frequency of alloreactive clones was calculated as a percentage of all sequences, weighted by copy number. The source is immuneACCESS, and TCRdb retained only in-frame sequences with V and J called. Part of the clones is not carried over; for the studies checked, unresolved V genes explain less than half of this, and the remainder is unexplained. For V, J and clone size, that table is used; D and trimming come from the DNA. The sample profile shows about 11,000 clones; about 80% of them were found once. 9% to 10% of the sample rests with the top ten.

The germline V gene supplies CDR1 LGHNA and CDR2 YSLEER. The CDR3 contains 15 residues, cysteine and phenylalanine counted. Only the CDR3 region is kept as DNA, spanning 45 bases read in frame from base 1. Germline trimming amounts to 4 bases on V and 2 bases on J, with 2 as the count of junction bases outside the gene matches. Intraepithelial and lamina propria lymphocytes were isolated from graft specimens using dithiothreitol, EDTA incubations and collagenase D digestion. Serial intestinal graft biopsy specimens collected up to 600 days after transplant underwent bulk TCR-beta sequencing. This TCR was recovered from a human patient who received an intestinal transplant, so some T cells may come from the graft donor. The source was ileum tissue, collected 23 days after intestinal transplant. This receptor chain uses TRBV4-3 and TRBJ2-6; 7 nucleotides in the junction match TRBD1. The CDR3 corresponds to CASSPRGTGANVLTF. The DNA sequence follows: TGCGCCAGCAGCCCCAGGGGGACTGGGGCCAACGTCCTGACTTTC.